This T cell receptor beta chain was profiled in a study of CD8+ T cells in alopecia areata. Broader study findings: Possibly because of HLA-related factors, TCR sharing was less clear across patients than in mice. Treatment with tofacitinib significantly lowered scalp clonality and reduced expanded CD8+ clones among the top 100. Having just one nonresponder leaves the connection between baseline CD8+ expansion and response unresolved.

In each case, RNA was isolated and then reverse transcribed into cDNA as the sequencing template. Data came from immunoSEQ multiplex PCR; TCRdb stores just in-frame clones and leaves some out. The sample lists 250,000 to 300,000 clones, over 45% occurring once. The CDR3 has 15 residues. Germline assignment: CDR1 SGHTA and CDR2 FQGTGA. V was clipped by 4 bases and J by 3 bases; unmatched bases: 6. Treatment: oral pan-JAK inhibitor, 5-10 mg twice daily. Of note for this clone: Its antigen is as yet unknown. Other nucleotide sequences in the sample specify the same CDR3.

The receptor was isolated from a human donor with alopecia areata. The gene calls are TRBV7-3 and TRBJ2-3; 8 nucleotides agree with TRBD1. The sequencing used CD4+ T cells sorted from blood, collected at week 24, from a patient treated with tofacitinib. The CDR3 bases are TGTGCCAGCAGCTCTAGGACAGGGTCAACAGATACGCAGTATTTT. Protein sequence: CASSSRTGSTDTQYF.